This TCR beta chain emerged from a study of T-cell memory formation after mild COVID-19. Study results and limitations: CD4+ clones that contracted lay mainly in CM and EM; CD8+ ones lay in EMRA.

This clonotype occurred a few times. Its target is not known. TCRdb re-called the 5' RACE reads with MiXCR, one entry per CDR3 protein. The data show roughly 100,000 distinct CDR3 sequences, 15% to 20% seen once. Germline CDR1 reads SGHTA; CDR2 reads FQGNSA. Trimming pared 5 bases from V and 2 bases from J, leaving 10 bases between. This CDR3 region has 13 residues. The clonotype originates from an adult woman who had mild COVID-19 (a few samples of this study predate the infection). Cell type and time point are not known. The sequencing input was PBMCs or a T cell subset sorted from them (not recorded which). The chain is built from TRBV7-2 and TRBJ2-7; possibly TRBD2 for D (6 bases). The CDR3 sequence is CASSVSGAYEQYF. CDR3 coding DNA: TGTGCCAGCAGCGTTAGCGGAGCCTACGAGCAGTACTTC.